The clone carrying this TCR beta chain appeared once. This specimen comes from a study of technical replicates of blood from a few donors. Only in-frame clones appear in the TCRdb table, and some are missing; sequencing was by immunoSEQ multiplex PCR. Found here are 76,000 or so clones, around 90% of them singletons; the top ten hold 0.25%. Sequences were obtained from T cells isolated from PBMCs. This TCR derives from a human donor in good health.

The CDR3 reads CASGLVLTGHTASYNEQFF. DNA for the CDR3: TGTGCTAGTGGTTTGGTCCTCACGGGACATACAGCCTCCTACAATGAGCAGTTCTTC. This chain uses TRBV12-5 with TRBJ2-1, with D maybe TRBD1 (6 bases). This CDR3 region has 19 residues. The germline CDR1 and CDR2 sequences are LGHNT and FRNRAP. The V and J ends lost 0 bases and 0 bases respectively, with 18 bases between them.